A selection of T cell receptor beta chains follows, all from one sample in a study of control samples from healthy donors and cancer patients. The assay was immunoSEQ multiplex PCR, and TCRdb's table has in-frame clones only and misses some. Here the sample spans about 140,000 clones, roughly nine tenths being singletons. The sequenced sample was blood. The receptors were sampled from a man younger than 30 in good health. CDR3s include the opening cysteine and the closing phenylalanine or tryptophan. A D gene is named only where the DNA matches it firmly.

D,V,J,DNA,CDR3
-,TRBV10-2,TRBJ2-5,TGCGCCAGCAGCCCTAGAGAGACCCAGTACTTC,CASSPRETQYF
-,TRBV10-3,TRBJ2-7,TGTGCCATCAGTGAGTATCGAAAAGGGTACGAGCAGTACTTC,CAISEYRKGYEQYF
-,TRBV7-9,TRBJ2-1,TGTGCCAGCAGCTTAGTCGGGGATGAGCAGTTCTTC,CASSLVGDEQFF
-,TRBV5-1,TRBJ2-2,TGCGCCAGCAGCTTGGAGGGGCGGAGGGGGCAAACCGGGGAGCTGTTTTTT,CASSLEGRRGQTGELFF
-,TRBV10-3,TRBJ2-7,TGTGCCATCAGTACCGGGGGCTACGAGCAGTACTTC,CAISTGGYEQYF
-,TRBV9,TRBJ1-6,TGTGCCAGCAGCGTAGAACCGAGCTCCTATAATTCACCCCTCCACTTT,CASSVEPSSYNSPLHF
-,TRBV19,TRBJ1-2,TGTGCCAGTAGTCCCGGGAGCCACCCAAACTATGGCTACACCTTC,CASSPGSHPNYGYTF
TRBD1,TRBV28,TRBJ1-4,TGTGCCAGCAGCCGGACAGGGGGCAATGAAAAACTGTTTTTT,CASSRTGGNEKLFF
-,TRBV7-8,TRBJ1-1,TGTGCCAGCAGCTTAAGGTCCAGGAACACTGAAGCTTTCTTT,CASSLRSRNTEAFF
-,TRBV27,TRBJ1-1,TGTGCCAGCAGTTCGTCCCACCGCCAGGGCCCCTTAAACACTGAAGCTTTCTTT,CASSSSHRQGPLNTEAFF
TRBD2,TRBV3-1/TRBV3-2,TRBJ2-7,TGTGCCAGCAGCCAAGAAGCTACTAGCGGTTACGAGCAGTACTTC,CASSQEATSGYEQYF
TRBD1,TRBV28,TRBJ1-3,TGTGCCAGCAGTTCACCGACAGGGGCTGGAAACACCATATATTTT,CASSSPTGAGNTIYF
-,TRBV29-1,TRBJ2-7,TGCAGCGTTGAAAGGAACGACTACGAGCAGTACTTC,CSVERNDYEQYF